These 4 T cell receptor beta chains were sequenced from one sample in a study of OX40 agonist ivuxolimab in advanced cancers. Measured with immunoSEQ multiplex PCR; TCRdb has only the in-frame clones, and not every one. The sample carries approximately 81,000 clones, roughly 80% recorded once. Sequenced here: CD4+ or CD8+ T cells sorted from blood, sampled in a trial of the OX40 agonist ivuxolimab. These receptors were collected from an adult with an advanced solid tumor such as melanoma, head and neck, liver or kidney cancer.

This chain joins TRBV18 and TRBJ2-1, with D possibly called TRBD1 or TRBD2 (5 bases each). Germline V lookup: CDR1 KGHSH, CDR2 LQKENI. Trimming stripped 0 bases from V and 0 bases from J, with 12 bases between. CDR3 length equals 17 residues. CDR3 residues: CASSPPISGTSYNEQFF. In nucleotides, the CDR3 is TGTGCCAGCTCACCACCGATTTCAGGGACCTCCTACAATGAGCAGTTCTTC.

The chain links TRBV7-8 to TRBJ1-2; 8 nucleotides match TRBD1. This CDR3 has 15 amino acids. Germline loops: CDR1 SGHVS, CDR2 FQNEAQ. Trimming cost V 4 bases and J 3 bases; bases outside gene matches: 7. The CDR3 nucleotides read TGTGCCAGCAGCTCCCTGGGACAGGCAGACTATGGCTACACCTTC. This sequence encodes CASSSLGQADYGYTF. Together with reference TRBV7-8 and TRBJ1-2, the CDR3 gives the full variable domain: GAGVSQSPRYKVAKRGQDVALRCDPISGHVSLFWYQQALGQGPEFLTYFQNEAQLDKSGLPSDRFFAERPEGSVSTLKIQRTQQEDSAVYLCASSSLGQADYGYTFGSGTRLTVV.

The chain carries TRBV2 and TRBJ2-1, with 7 bases lining up with TRBD2. Trimming cost V 4 bases and J 13 bases; bases outside gene matches: 4. Germline lookup yields CDR1 SNHLY and CDR2 FYNNEI. CDR3 length: 11 amino acids. CDR3 bases: TGTGCCAGCAGTGTAAGAGCGGGACAGTTCTTC. Protein product: CASSVRAGQFF.

The rearrangement joins TRBV30 to TRBJ2-7, with D maybe TRBD2 (6 bases). V was pared by 7 bases and J by 0 bases, with 16 bases between. The CDR3 has 14 amino acids. Germline CDR1 is GTSNPN and CDR2 is SVGIG (reference sequence). The CDR3 DNA sequence: TGTGCCTATCATCGGGAGTCTGGCTCCTACGAGCAGTACTTC. Translating gives CAYHRESGSYEQYF.